The 28 T cell receptor beta chains below all came from one sample that was sequenced in a study of type 1 regulatory T cells. Study findings and constraints: Compared with non-type 1 regulatory T cells, type 1 regulatory T cells showed a more restricted TCR repertoire.

TCRdb ran MiXCR on the reads and lists one entry per CDR3 protein. This table has 60,000 to 75,000 distinct CDR3 sequences, more than 20% appearing once. These receptors lack a known antigen. Specimen: cultured type 1 regulatory T (Tr1) cells, either the whole culture or a sorted fraction (not recorded which). These receptors all come from a human donor in good health.

This clonotype was counted between two and nine times. This sequence joins TRBV11-2 and TRBJ2-7; 7 positions match TRBD2. V lost 5 bases and J lost 4; bases outside the gene matches: 8. Germline V gene sequence: CDR1 SGHAT, CDR2 FQNNGV. This CDR3 region has 14 residues. CDR3 DNA sequence: TGTGCCAGCAGCCCGGGACTACCGCCGTACGAGCAGTACTTC. This sequence encodes CASSPGLPPYEQYF.

This clonotype showed up just a few times. This sequence joins TRBV6-5 and TRBJ1-2, with TRBD1 matching over 11 bases. From germline, CDR1 is MNHEY and CDR2 SVGAGI. Trimming at V came to 7 bases and at J to 9 bases, leaving 19 bases not matched to a gene. CDR3 length equals 17 residues. The CDR3 protein is CASKGGGSDRGRHRYTF. CDR3 in DNA: TGTGCCAGCAAAGGGGGAGGATCGGACAGGGGGCGTCACCGCTACACCTTC.

This clonotype has more than one count but fewer than ten. The rearrangement joins TRBV5-6 to TRBJ2-5, with D perhaps TRBD1 (6 bases). The CDR3 spans 14 residues. Trimming removed 6 bases from V and 1 base from J, with 13 bases in between. Germline CDR1 reads SGHDT; CDR2 reads YYEEEE. CDR3 protein: CASMVVGAQETQYF. CDR3 DNA sequence: TGTGCCAGCATGGTTGTGGGGGCCCAAGAGACCCAGTACTTC.

This clonotype was recorded a few times. V is TRBV5-1 and J is TRBJ1-1; D gene ambiguous. The CDR3 is 12 amino acids. Germline V gene sequence: CDR1 SGHRS, CDR2 YFSETQ. The ends were cut back, 0 bases at V and 4 bases at J, with 4 bases in the middle. CDR3 sequence (DNA): TGCGCCAGCAGCTTGGTCGCCACTGAAGCTTTCTTT. Amino acid sequence: CASSLVATEAFF.

CDR3 nucleotides: TGTGCCAGTAGCATTGACAGGGCGGGCACCGGGGAGCTGTTTTTT. It codes for CASSIDRAGTGELFF. J is TRBJ2-2 and V is TRBV7-2; 7 nucleotides match TRBD1. CDR1 and CDR2 (germline): SGHTA, FQGNSA. CDR3 size: 15 residues. J was trimmed by 4 bases and V by 9 bases; bases with no gene match: 11.

The genes are TRBV5-1 and TRBJ1-1, with a tentative D call TRBD1 (5 bases). Germline CDR1 reads SGHRS; CDR2 reads YFSETQ. The CDR3 has 13 amino acids. V was shortened by 5 bases and J by 4 bases, with 12 bases between the two germline ends. This CDR3 is CASSPGVGTEAFF. Written as DNA, the CDR3 is TGCGCCAGCAGTCCGGGGGTCGGCACTGAAGCTTTCTTT.

V gene TRBV18 combines with J gene TRBJ2-1; no clear D. CDR1 and CDR2 from the germline V gene are KGHSH and LQKENI. V lost 1 base, J lost 10 bases, and 14 bases lay in between. There are 14 residues in the CDR3. CDR3 bases: TGTGCCAGCTCACCACTAAGCATTATCCGGGAGCAGTTCTTC. As protein: CASSPLSIIREQFF.

The CDR3 sequence: CSASRGNQPQHF. In DNA form, the CDR3 reads TGCAGTGCTAGTCGGGGAAATCAGCCCCAGCATTTT. V is TRBV20-1 and J is TRBJ1-5; no reliable D call. Germline CDR1 and CDR2: DFQATT and SNEGSKA (reference sequence). This CDR3 contains 12 residues. Trimming pared 3 bases from V and 4 bases from J, leaving 7 bases between.

For this clonotype: One base away lies a much larger clone, so this may be a sequencing read error. The chain has TRBV7-9 and TRBJ2-2, with D perhaps matching TRBD1 or TRBD2 (6 bases each). Germline CDR1 is SEHNR and CDR2 is FQNEAQ (reference sequence). The ends were cut back, 3 bases at V and 4 bases at J, with 9 bases in the middle. The CDR3 has 14 amino acids. CDR3 DNA: TGTGCCAGCAGCTTCGGAGGGGGCACCGGGGAGCTGTTTTTT. Amino acid sequence: CASSFGGGTGELFF.

The chain carries TRBV5-1 and TRBJ2-3; D uncertain. The V gene lost 0 bases and the J gene lost 4 bases, with 9 bases spanning the gap. Germline V CDR1 and CDR2: SGHRS, YFSETQ. CDR3 size: 14 residues. CDR3 in DNA: TGCGCCAGCAGCTTGGACAGCCATCCAGATACGCAGTATTTT. Translating it yields CASSLDSHPDTQYF.

The genes are TRBV12-3 or TRBV12-4 and TRBJ1-1; no definite D call. The ends were cut back, 2 bases at V and 1 base at J, with 17 bases in the middle. The length of the CDR3 is 17 residues. Written as DNA, the CDR3 is TGTGCCAGCAGTTTATTCGCCGGAACGACAACGAACACTGAAGCTTTCTTT. Amino acids: CASSLFAGTTTNTEAFF.

This clonotype was detected only a few times. V usage is TRBV4-2 and J usage is TRBJ2-1, with 7 bases lining up with TRBD2. The CDR3 has 15 residues. V trimming: 4 bases; J trimming: 6 bases; junction bases outside the gene matches: 9. Germline lookup yields CDR1 LGHNA and CDR2 YNFKEQ. The CDR3 DNA follows: TGTGCCAGCAGCCCCCCGGACGGGAGGACCAATGAGCAGTTCTTC. Its protein is CASSPPDGRTNEQFF.

This clonotype was seen only a few times. The chain couples TRBV5-4 to TRBJ2-7, with a tentative D call TRBD2 (6 bases). This CDR3 comprises 16 residues. Looked up from germline, CDR1 is SGHNT and CDR2 is YYREEE (reference sequence). Trimming removed 2 bases from V and 3 bases from J, with 18 bases in between. The DNA of the CDR3 is TGTGCCAGCAGCTTAGTGGGCGGGGCTCGGAGCTACGAGCAGTACTTC. Amino acid sequence: CASSLVGGARSYEQYF. Using reference TRBV5-4 and TRBJ2-7 for the parts outside the CDR3, the full variable domain is ETGVTQSPTHLIKTRGQQVTLRCSSQSGHNTVSWYQQALGQGPQFIFQYYREEENGRGNFPPRFSGLQFPNYSSELNVNALELDDSALYLCASSLVGGARSYEQYFGPGTRLTVT.

This rearrangement joins TRBV20-1 to TRBJ1-5; tentatively, D is TRBD1 (5 bases). Trimming removed 4 bases at V and 7 bases at J, with 11 bases between. Germline CDR1 and CDR2: DFQATT and SNEGSKA (reference sequence). This CDR3 region has 12 residues. The CDR3 DNA reads as TGCAGTGCTACCCAGGGTACCCAGCCCCAGCATTTT. This sequence encodes CSATQGTQPQHF.

The chain employs TRBV18 and TRBJ2-7, with D perhaps given as TRBD1 or TRBD2 (5 bases each). This CDR3 comprises 15 residues. The germline CDR1 and CDR2 sequences are KGHSH and LQKENI. Trimming removed 5 bases at V and 11 bases at J, with 25 bases between. The CDR3 here is CASSTNSGTRVLEYF. DNA for the CDR3: TGTGCCAGCTCAACCAATTCCGGGACGCGAGTTCTTGAGTACTTC.

A few counts support this clonotype. The V call is TRBV28, the J call TRBJ2-2; TRBD1 aligns across 7 bases. Germline-derived CDR1 and CDR2 are MDHEN and SYDVKM. With V trimmed by 10 bases and J by 1 base, 3 bases remained unmatched. CDR3 length equals 13 residues. CDR3 protein: CATHRGNTGELFF. The CDR3, as DNA: TGTGCCACCCACAGGGGGAACACCGGGGAGCTGTTTTTT.

Within the sample, this clonotype is medium-sized. V gene TRBV27 combines with J gene TRBJ2-1; TRBD2 matches at 8 bases. V lost 3 bases to trimming and J lost 2 bases; unmatched junction nucleotides: 9. The V gene's germline CDR1 is MNHEY and CDR2 SMNVEV (reference sequence). This CDR3 has 17 amino acids. CDR3 sequence: CASSFLRGSGAYNEQFF. Written as DNA, the CDR3 is TGTGCCAGCAGTTTCCTCCGAGGTAGCGGGGCCTACAATGAGCAGTTCTTC.

The chain has TRBV20-1 and TRBJ2-1, with 13 bases aligning to TRBD2. CDR3 size: 14 residues. The germline CDR1 and CDR2 sequences are DFQATT and SNEGSKA (reference sequence). V lost 6 bases to trimming and J lost 5 bases; unmatched junction nucleotides: 4. In DNA, the CDR3 is TGCAGTGCAAGGGGACTAGCGGGACACAATGAGCAGTTCTTC. Protein: CSARGLAGHNEQFF.

The chain uses TRBV12-3 or TRBV12-4 and TRBJ1-4, with TRBD1 identical over 7 bases. The CDR3 spans 14 residues. The trim removed 6 bases at V and 5 bases at J, leaving 6 bases unmatched. The CDR3 sequence is CASSRQGGNEKLFF. In DNA form, the CDR3 reads TGTGCCAGCAGCCGACAGGGAGGGAATGAAAAACTGTTTTTT.

This clonotype was seen ten or more times. This sequence joins TRBV5-1 and TRBJ2-7, with D hard to call. This CDR3 is built from 13 residues. CDR1 is SGHRS, CDR2 YFSETQ, per germline. Trimming took off 0 bases at V and 2 bases at J, with 6 bases between the two ends. The CDR3: CASSLGAPYEQYF. Here the CDR3 DNA reads TGCGCCAGCAGCTTGGGAGCCCCCTACGAGCAGTACTTC.

This chain joins TRBV18 and TRBJ1-6; weak D call: TRBD1 (6 bases). V shed 6 bases and J shed 11 bases, with 17 bases lying between them. The CDR3 contains 14 residues. In germline, CDR1 is KGHSH, CDR2 LQKENI. CDR3 DNA: TGTGCCAGCTCTCTTACTAACAGGGAGGCACCCCTCCACTTT. Translated: CASSLTNREAPLHF. The full variable domain, rest sourced from reference TRBV18 and TRBJ1-6, is NAGVMQNPRHLVRRRGQEARLRCSPMKGHSHVYWYRQLPEEGLKFMVYLQKENIIDESGMPKERFSAEFPKEGPSILRIQQVVRGDSAAYFCASSLTNREAPLHFGNGTRLTVT.

CDR3 DNA: TGCGCCAGCAGCTCGGCAGGCGGCCCCCCAGGGACTGAAGCTTTCTTT. Protein: CASSSAGGPPGTEAFF. The chain is built from TRBV5-1 and TRBJ1-1; D perhaps matches TRBD1 (5 bases). CDR1 is SGHRS and CDR2 is YFSETQ in the germline V gene. The CDR3 totals 16 residues. Trimming stripped 3 bases from V and 5 bases from J, with 20 bases between.

The table lists this clonotype with a few counts. The chain couples TRBV20-1 to TRBJ1-1; a weak D match, TRBD1 (5 bases). The V gene lost 8 bases and the J gene lost 1 base, with 23 bases spanning the gap. The CDR3 runs 16 residues. The germline V gene encodes CDR1 DFQATT and CDR2 SNEGSKA (reference sequence). CDR3 DNA sequence: TGCAGTCCGCGACAGTACGGGGGAACAGGGAACACTGAAGCTTTCTTT. Residues: CSPRQYGGTGNTEAFF.

This clonotype was observed a handful of times. The chain carries TRBV20-1 and TRBJ1-1; D is unclear. Germline V gene data show CDR1 as DFQATT and CDR2 as SNEGSKA (reference sequence). Trimming left V 0 bases short and J 7 bases short, with 15 bases between. The CDR3 loop spans 14 amino acids. The CDR3 bases are TGCAGTGCTAGAGACCGGACGGGGATCGGTGAAGCTTTCTTT. Encoded protein: CSARDRTGIGEAFF.

This clonotype was seen many times. This chain links TRBV20-1 with TRBJ2-7, with D possibly matching TRBD2 (5 bases). Germline CDR1 and CDR2: DFQATT and SNEGSKA (reference sequence). V was clipped by 6 bases and J by 6 bases, with 21 bases between them. This CDR3 is 14 amino acids long. CDR3 sequence reads: CSAPPSTTRPEQYF. The CDR3 coding sequence is TGCAGTGCCCCACCGTCGACTACCAGGCCCGAGCAGTACTTC.

This clonotype has at least ten counts. This chain links TRBV3-1 with TRBJ2-1; tentative D call: TRBD2 (6 bases). The CDR3 spans 15 residues. V was cut by 1 base and J by 6 bases, with 13 bases left in between. The V gene's germline CDR1 is LGHDT and CDR2 YNNKEL (reference sequence). The CDR3 protein is CASSQVLATSNEQFF. The CDR3 nucleotides are TGTGCCAGCAGCCAAGTTCTGGCGACTAGCAATGAGCAGTTCTTC.

The chain couples TRBV18 to TRBJ2-4; the D gene could be TRBD1 or TRBD2 (5 bases each). Germline-derived CDR1 and CDR2 are KGHSH and LQKENI. This CDR3 region has 18 residues. V was clipped by 3 bases and J by 3 bases, with 21 bases between them. This CDR3 is CASSPGTPNPQGKNIQYF. The CDR3 DNA sequence: TGTGCCAGCTCACCGGGGACGCCGAACCCTCAGGGCAAAAACATTCAGTACTTC.

This clonotype was seen repeatedly, ten times or more. The chain recombines TRBV9 with TRBJ2-1, with D perhaps assigned TRBD1 or TRBD2 (5 bases each). The CDR3 totals 15 residues. The V gene's germline CDR1 is SGDLS and CDR2 YYNGEE. V was clipped by 2 bases and J by 4 bases, with 13 bases between them. CDR3 coding DNA: TGTGCCAGCAGCGTCAGGGTCGAGGGTTACAATGAGCAGTTCTTC. It codes for CASSVRVEGYNEQFF.